This is a list of T cell receptor beta chains from one sample in a study of CD8+ T cells in alopecia areata. Profiled with immunoSEQ multiplex PCR; TCRdb holds only in-frame clones, not every one. The sample consists of 150,000 or so clones, about 90% of them appearing once. Source: CD8+ T cells sorted from blood, taken at week 0. Receptors were obtained from a human donor with alopecia areata. Both conserved end residues are part of each CDR3. Each record gives: D gene, clone size, CDR3 length, V gene, J gene, CDR3 protein, CDR3 DNA. The D gene is left open where the match is weak. Clone size appears in some rows only: once, few, many, or a class for an expanded clone.

d_gene: TRBD2; abundance: .; len: 13; v_gene: TRBV9; j_gene: TRBJ2-7; CDR3aa: CASSTSGGYEQYF; CDR3nt: TGTGCCAGCAGCACTAGCGGGGGGTACGAGCAGTACTTC
d_gene: .; abundance: .; len: 14; v_gene: TRBV9; j_gene: TRBJ2-7; CDR3aa: CASSVEIGGREQYF; CDR3nt: TGTGCCAGCAGCGTAGAGATCGGGGGAAGAGAGCAGTACTTC
d_gene: .; abundance: .; len: 12; v_gene: TRBV4-1; j_gene: TRBJ1-2; CDR3aa: CASSPRGGGYTF; CDR3nt: TGCGCCAGCAGCCCGCGTGGGGGCGGCTACACCTTC
d_gene: TRBD1; abundance: .; len: 14; v_gene: TRBV27; j_gene: TRBJ1-4; CDR3aa: CASTPGQMNEKLFF; CDR3nt: TGTGCCAGCACTCCGGGACAGATGAATGAAAAACTGTTTTTT
d_gene: .; abundance: .; len: 16; v_gene: TRBV2; j_gene: TRBJ2-1; CDR3aa: CASWGPTPLSYNEQFF; CDR3nt: TGTGCCAGCTGGGGGCCTACTCCCCTCTCCTACAATGAGCAGTTCTTC
d_gene: .; abundance: .; len: 14; v_gene: TRBV29-1; j_gene: TRBJ1-2; CDR3aa: CSVEDRGRARGYTF; CDR3nt: TGCAGCGTTGAAGATCGTGGCAGGGCGCGTGGCTACACCTTC
d_gene: TRBD1; abundance: .; len: 14; v_gene: TRBV5-1; j_gene: TRBJ2-7; CDR3aa: CASSNGQGPYEQYF; CDR3nt: TGCGCCAGCAGCAATGGACAGGGGCCCTACGAGCAGTACTTC
d_gene: .; abundance: few; len: 15; v_gene: TRBV6-5; j_gene: TRBJ2-5; CDR3aa: CASSYSSVDQETQYF; CDR3nt: TGTGCCAGCAGTTACTCTAGCGTGGACCAAGAGACCCAGTACTTC
d_gene: .; abundance: once; len: 13; v_gene: TRBV4-1; j_gene: TRBJ2-1; CDR3aa: CASSQDETIVQFF; CDR3nt: TGCGCCAGCAGCCAAGACGAGACAATTGTGCAGTTCTTC
d_gene: .; abundance: few; len: 14; v_gene: TRBV29-1; j_gene: TRBJ2-3; CDR3aa: CSVEGQGSTDTQYF; CDR3nt: TGCAGCGTTGAAGGTCAGGGCAGCACAGATACGCAGTATTTT